Below are 26 T cell receptor beta chains sequenced from a single sample in a study of blood T cells in healthy people across ages. The second PCR ran about 6 to 12 cycles with a sample-barcoded 5' primer and J-beta primers. Each CDR3 protein gets one entry after TCRdb re-called the 5' RACE reads with MiXCR. This sample has 1.5 million to 2 million distinct CDR3 sequences, with 35% to 50% found just once. Sequenced input: blood. Receptor source: a human donor in good health.

This clonotype was seen a few times. The chain carries TRBV24-1 and TRBJ2-3, with D unclear. V lost 6 bases, J lost 8 bases, and 8 bases lay in between. Germline values: CDR1 KGHDR, CDR2 SFDVKD. This CDR3 is 11 amino acids long. The CDR3 loop reads CATSQAVTQYF. The DNA of the CDR3 is TGTGCCACCAGTCAAGCCGTTACGCAGTATTTT.

This clonotype was detected only a few times. The chain couples TRBV5-1 to TRBJ2-7; 9 positions match TRBD1. Germline CDR1 is SGHRS and CDR2 is YFSETQ. CDR3 length: 13 residues. Germline trimming cut 7 bases from V and 4 bases from J; bases unmatched to any gene: 6. The CDR3 DNA reads as TGCGCCAGCGGACAGGGGATCATGTACGAGCAGTACTTC. Protein sequence: CASGQGIMYEQYF.

The chain recombines TRBV9 with TRBJ1-4; 9 positions agree with TRBD1. This CDR3 comprises 16 residues. With 3 bases clipped from V and 8 bases from J, the junction kept 11 bases outside the gene matches. Germline V CDR1 and CDR2: SGDLS, YYNGEE. Written as DNA, the CDR3 is TGTGCCAGCAGCGCCGTTAAGGGACAGGGAGACGAAAAACTGTTTTTT. Amino acid sequence: CASSAVKGQGDEKLFF.

The chain links TRBV7-3 to TRBJ1-1; 7 bases fit TRBD1. V gave up 1 base and J gave up 3 bases; unmatched junction bases: 8. CDR1 SGHTA and CDR2 FQGTGA come from the germline V gene. The CDR3 runs 16 residues. The CDR3 region has the DNA TGTGCCAGCAGCTTAAGCCCTGACAGGGAAGACACTGAAGCTTTCTTT. Protein sequence: CASSLSPDREDTEAFF.

This clonotype is a singleton in its sample. The chain is built from TRBV6-2 or TRBV6-3 and TRBJ2-1; D possibly corresponds to TRBD2 (5 bases). The end of the DNA is better explained by TRBJ2-7, so the J call may be wrong. Germline V lookup: CDR1 MNHEY, CDR2 SVGEGT. The CDR3 length is 17 residues. The CDR3 here is CASSYSISGYSYNEQYF. The CDR3 region has the DNA TGTGCCAGCAGTTACTCGATAAGCGGATACTCCTACAATGAGCAGTACTTC.

The chain uses TRBV20-1 and TRBJ2-1; 11 bases line up with TRBD2. J was trimmed by 13 bases and V by 4 bases; bases with no gene match: 15. Germline V gene sequence: CDR1 DFQATT, CDR2 SNEGSKA (reference sequence). This CDR3 is built from 15 residues. CDR3 in amino acids: CSATTGLAVRETQFF. CDR3 DNA: TGCAGTGCTACAACGGGACTAGCGGTACGAGAGACCCAGTTCTTC.

The count of this clonotype is one. At one end, the junction sequence differs from germline, possibly due to a read error. The V call is TRBV20-1, the J call TRBJ1-2; TRBD1 matches 7 bases. Germline CDR1 is DFQATT and CDR2 is SNEGSKA (reference sequence). The CDR3 covers 12 residues. In DNA form, the CDR3 reads TGCAGTGCGAGAGGGGGCTTCTATGGCTACACCTTC. Translating gives CSARGGFYGYTF.

The CDR3 here is CASRRGLAGRAYNEQFF. CDR3 bases: TGTGCCAGCAGACGAGGACTAGCGGGGAGGGCCTACAATGAGCAGTTCTTC. This rearrangement joins TRBV7-2 to TRBJ2-1, with 12 bases aligning to TRBD2. CDR1 and CDR2 (germline): SGHTA, FQGNSA. V gave up 6 bases and J gave up 2 bases; unmatched junction bases: 8. This CDR3 comprises 17 residues.

Remarks on this clonotype: Mismatch with germline at one junction end may stem from a read error. The DNA for the CDR3 is TGTGCCAGCCTGGAAGCGGGATACCGCACAGGTACGCAGTATTTT. This sequence encodes CASLEAGYRTGTQYF. This rearrangement joins TRBV6-2 or TRBV6-3 to TRBJ2-3, with 7 bases lining up with TRBD2. This CDR3 has 15 residues. CDR1 is MNHEY, CDR2 SVGEGT, per germline.

The chain has TRBV7-2 and TRBJ2-7, with D possibly being TRBD2 (7 bases). V was trimmed by 1 base and J by 3 bases, leaving 16 bases between them. CDR3 length equals 16 residues. Germline V gene sequence: CDR1 SGHTA, CDR2 FQGNSA. For the CDR3, the DNA is TGTGCCAGCAGCTTAGAAGGGGGGGGCCTCTTCTACGAGCAGTACTTC. Translated, it gives CASSLEGGGLFYEQYF.

Turning to this clonotype: An end of the junction differs from the germline gene, which may be a read error. V gene TRBV7-6 combines with J gene TRBJ2-5; no clear D gene. The CDR3 is 14 amino acids. Germline CDR1 reads SGHVS; CDR2 reads FNYEAQ. The DNA of the CDR3 is TGTGCCCGCAGCCTAGGGCCCTTGGAAGAGACCCAGTACTTC. It translates to CARSLGPLEETQYF.

This chain uses TRBV29-1 with TRBJ1-4; D is unresolved. The CDR3 has 14 amino acids. Germline loops: CDR1 SQVTM, CDR2 ANQGSEA. Trimming took 4 bases from V and 3 from J, leaving 12 bases between them. The CDR3: CSVGASQANEKLFF. DNA of the CDR3: TGCAGCGTTGGGGCCTCTCAGGCTAATGAAAAACTGTTTTTT. Variable domain in full (rest from reference TRBV29-1 and TRBJ1-4): SAVISQKPSRDICQRGTSLTIQCQVDSQVTMMFWYRQQPGQSLTLIATANQGSEATYESGFVIDKFPISRPNLTFSTLTVSNMSPEDSSIYLCSVGASQANEKLFFGSGTQLSVL.

The chain employs TRBV29-1 and TRBJ1-2; D may be TRBD1 (6 bases). The germline V gene has CDR1 SQVTM and CDR2 ANQGSEA. V lost 4 bases to trimming and J lost 8 bases, with 11 bases between them. The CDR3 is 11 amino acids. Written as DNA, the CDR3 is TGCAGCGTTGTCAGCGGGACAGGCTACACCTTC. This encodes CSVVSGTGYTF.

This clonotype turned up a few times. This rearrangement joins TRBV7-9 to TRBJ1-2; no firm D call. The CDR3 runs to 13 residues. Germline V gene data show CDR1 as SEHNR and CDR2 as FQNEAQ (reference sequence). V was cut by 8 bases and J by 4 bases, with 14 bases left in between. The CDR3 DNA is TGTGCCAGCGTGAGTAAGGGAACCTATGGCTACACCTTC. This gives the protein CASVSKGTYGYTF.

In this sample, this clonotype turned up a few times. The chain links TRBV6-2 or TRBV6-3 to TRBJ1-2; unclear D gene. Trimming shortened V by 2 bases and J by 6 bases, and 16 bases separated the two germline ends. Germline V gives CDR1 MNHEY, CDR2 SVGEGT. The CDR3 has 15 amino acids. CDR3 amino acids: CASSYHLTEVDGYTF. As DNA, the CDR3 is TGTGCCAGCAGTTACCACCTAACAGAAGTGGATGGCTACACCTTC.

The chain employs TRBV7-9 and TRBJ2-3, with D possibly TRBD1 on 5 matching bases. Germline CDR1 is SEHNR and CDR2 is FQNEAQ (reference sequence). CDR3 length equals 14 residues. The germline V and J ends were trimmed by 5 bases and 3 bases, with 12 bases remaining between them. The CDR3, as DNA: TGTGCCAGCAGCAAGGGGATGAGGACAGATACGCAGTATTTT. The encoded protein is CASSKGMRTDTQYF.

Only a few counts were recorded for this clonotype. This chain links TRBV13 with TRBJ2-1; D remains ambiguous. The CDR3 covers 12 residues. V gave up 9 bases and J gave up 9 bases, with 15 bases separating them. The germline V gene encodes CDR1 PRHDT and CDR2 FYEKMQ (reference sequence). Written as DNA, the CDR3 is TGTGCCAGTAGCCCGACCAGGTTTGAGCAGTTCTTC. Protein: CASSPTRFEQFF.

Many counts were recorded for this clonotype. The rearrangement uses TRBV4-2 and TRBJ2-3, with 10 nucleotides matching TRBD2. Germline-derived CDR1 and CDR2 are LGHNA and YNFKEQ. The V and J ends lost 4 bases and 3 bases, in that order; junction bases with no gene match: 7. The CDR3 has 16 amino acids. As DNA, the CDR3 is TGTGCCAGCAGCCCCTTAGCGGGGGGAGGGACAGATACGCAGTATTTT. As protein: CASSPLAGGGTDTQYF.

The chain links TRBV12-3 or TRBV12-4 to TRBJ1-5; 8 bases match TRBD1. This CDR3 comprises 15 residues. With V trimmed by 5 bases and J by 7 bases, 10 bases remained unmatched. Here the CDR3 reads CASSKATTGVQPQHF. CDR3 nucleotides: TGTGCCAGCAGTAAAGCTACGACAGGGGTCCAGCCCCAGCATTTT.

This clonotype was detected only a few times. This rearrangement joins TRBV15 to TRBJ2-7, with unresolved D. V lost 4 bases, J lost 7 bases, and 8 bases lay in between. Germline CDR1 and CDR2: LNHNV and YYDKDF (reference sequence). The CDR3 has 11 amino acids. The CDR3 nucleotides are TGTGCCACCAGCAACATGGGGGAGCAGTACTTC. This gives the protein CATSNMGEQYF.

This clonotype was found once. V gene TRBV6-5 combines with J gene TRBJ1-1; D may be TRBD1 (6 bases). Trimming left V 3 bases short and J 0 bases short, with 23 bases between. Germline V gives CDR1 MNHEY, CDR2 SVGAGI. This CDR3 comprises 19 residues. The CDR3 loop reads CASSYSLGAEWSLNTEAFF. DNA for the CDR3: TGTGCCAGCAGTTATAGTCTGGGGGCAGAATGGTCTTTGAACACTGAAGCTTTCTTT.

The chain employs TRBV7-9 and TRBJ2-7; D is perhaps TRBD1 (5 bases). V lost 1 base, J lost 0 bases, and 13 bases lay in between. This CDR3 contains 16 residues. Germline V CDR1 and CDR2: SEHNR, FQNEAQ (reference sequence). CDR3 sequence (DNA): TGTGCCAGCAGCTTAGGGGGCGTTGAGAGCTCCTACGAGCAGTACTTC. As protein: CASSLGGVESSYEQYF.

This clonotype appeared once. CDR3: CAIRRNDHGYTF. The CDR3 region has the DNA TGTGCCATCAGGCGGAACGACCATGGCTACACCTTC. This sequence joins TRBV10-3 and TRBJ1-2; no definite D call. The CDR3 sequence is 12 residues long. The germline V and J ends were trimmed by 6 bases and 6 bases, with 11 bases remaining between them. Germline V CDR1 and CDR2: ENHRY, SYGVKD.

CDR3 nucleotides: TGCGCCAGCAGCCTCATTTTAGGGGTCGGGGAGACCCAGTACTTC. It is translated as CASSLILGVGETQYF. V and J are TRBV4-3 and TRBJ2-5, with D maybe TRBD1 (5 bases). CDR1 LGHNA and CDR2 YSLEER come from the germline V gene. The CDR3 has 15 amino acids. The ends were cut back, 4 bases at V and 5 bases at J, with 17 bases in the middle.

This clonotype was seen a few times. The chain recombines TRBV20-1 with TRBJ2-5; TRBD2 agrees at 8 bases. The length of the CDR3 is 19 residues. J was trimmed by 1 base and V by 0 bases; bases with no gene match: 16. The V gene's germline CDR1 is DFQATT and CDR2 SNEGSKA (reference sequence). CDR3 bases: TGCAGTGCTAGAGATCCTTGGCTGGGGCGGGGGGCTCCCCAAGAGACCCAGTACTTC. Protein sequence: CSARDPWLGRGAPQETQYF.

This clonotype was seen repeatedly, ten times or more. The chain carries TRBV4-1 and TRBJ1-1; D not certain. V was pared by 4 bases and J by 2 bases, with 8 bases between. The CDR3 covers 13 residues. Germline V lookup: CDR1 MGHRA, CDR2 YSYEKL. The CDR3 protein is CASSRLGNTEAFF. The CDR3 DNA follows: TGCGCCAGCAGCCGCCTCGGAAACACTGAAGCTTTCTTT.